Below are 2 T cell receptor beta chains sequenced from a single sample in a study of control samples from healthy donors and cancer patients. Only in-frame clones appear in the TCRdb table, and some are missing; sequencing was by immunoSEQ multiplex PCR. This table has about 49,000 clones, 90% to 95% appearing once. The sequenced sample was PBMCs. These receptors came from a man aged 30 to 45 with colorectal cancer.

The chain carries TRBV9 and TRBJ1-2; 9 nucleotides line up with TRBD1. The CDR3 runs 14 residues. Germline V CDR1 and CDR2: SGDLS, YYNGEE. V shed 2 bases and J 2 bases; nucleotides not matched to a gene: 1. This chain's CDR3 is CASSVGTGNYGYTF. The CDR3 bases are TGTGCCAGCAGCGTCGGGACAGGGAACTATGGCTACACCTTC.

About this clone: The junction differs from germline at one of its ends, possibly a read error. The gene calls are TRBV2 and TRBJ1-5; no clear D. In germline, CDR1 is SNHLY, CDR2 FYNNEI. The CDR3 sequence is 15 residues long. The CDR3 here is CASSEVEFSDQPQHF. As DNA, the CDR3 is TGTGCCAGCAGTGAAGTCGAGTTTAGCGATCAGCCCCAGCATTTT. Together with reference TRBV2 and TRBJ1-5, the CDR3 gives the full variable domain: EPEVTQTPSHQVTQMGQEVILRCVPISNHLYFYWYRQILGQKVEFLVSFYNNEISEKSEIFDDQFSVERPDGSNFTLKIRSTKLEDSAMYFCASSEVEFSDQPQHFGDGTRLSIL.